This T cell receptor beta chain comes out of a study of T-cell reconstitution after alpha-beta-depleted transplantation in children. Unique molecular identifiers were built into the TCRbeta library. TCRdb re-derived calls from the PCR reads in MiXCR, one entry per CDR3 protein. This table has roughly 500,000 distinct CDR3 sequences, 30% to 35% appearing once. This CDR3 has 15 amino acids. The V and J ends lost 2 bases and 3 bases, in that order; junction bases with no gene match: 6. Germline V CDR1 and CDR2: MNHEY, SVGAGI. The sequencing here drew on PBMCs from the stem cell graft donor, taken from the stem cell graft. The TCR sequence derives from a human donor who donated a stem cell graft to a child with aplastic anemia. The chain couples TRBV6-5 to TRBJ2-5; 7 bases line up with TRBD2. Here the CDR3 reads CASSYGSAGEETQYF. CDR3 bases: TGTGCCAGCAGTTACGGGTCGGCGGGAGAAGAGACCCAGTACTTC.